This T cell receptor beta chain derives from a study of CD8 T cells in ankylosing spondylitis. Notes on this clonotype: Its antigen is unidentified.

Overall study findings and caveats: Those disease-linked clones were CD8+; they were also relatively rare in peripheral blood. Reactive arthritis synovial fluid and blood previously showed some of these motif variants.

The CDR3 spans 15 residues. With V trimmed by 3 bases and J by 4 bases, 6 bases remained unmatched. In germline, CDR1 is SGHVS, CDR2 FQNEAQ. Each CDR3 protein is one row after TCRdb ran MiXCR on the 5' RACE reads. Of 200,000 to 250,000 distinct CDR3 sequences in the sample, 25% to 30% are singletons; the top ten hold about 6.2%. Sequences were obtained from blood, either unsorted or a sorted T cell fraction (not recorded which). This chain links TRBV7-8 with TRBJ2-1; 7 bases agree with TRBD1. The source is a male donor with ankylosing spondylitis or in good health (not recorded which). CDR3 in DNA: TGTGCCAGCAGCTTTCAACAGGGGTCGTACAATGAGCAGTTCTTC. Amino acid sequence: CASSFQQGSYNEQFF.